These T cell receptor beta chains were read from a single sample in a study of cytomegalovirus exposure and HLA in healthy donors. The protocol was immunoSEQ multiplex PCR, while the TCRdb copy is restricted to in-frame clones and leaves out a portion. The sample has approximately 100,000 clones, roughly 82% seen once. The specimen sequenced was PBMCs. These receptor sequences come from a man aged 40-49 years in good health and CMV-seropositive. Each CDR3 is given with its conserved first and last residue. Each record gives: J gene, V gene, clone size, D gene, CDR3 DNA, CDR3 protein. D genes are given only for firm matches. Clone size appears in some rows only: once, few, many, or a class for an expanded clone.

TRBJ2-6 TRBV6-4 NA NA TGTGCCAGCAGTGACTCGAGCTCTGGGGCCAACGTCCTGACTTTC CASSDSSSGANVLTF
TRBJ2-6 TRBV7-2 NA TRBD1 TGTGCCAGCAGCTTAGACAGGGGTCGGTCTGGGGCCAACGTCCTGACTTTC CASSLDRGRSGANVLTF
TRBJ2-7 TRBV18 few NA TGTGCCAGCTCACCAAGGACCGACAGTGCCTACGAGCAGTACTTC CASSPRTDSAYEQYF
TRBJ2-2 TRBV19 once NA TGTGCCAGTAGTATTCAGGCCTCGAGCACCGGGGAGCTGTTTTTT CASSIQASSTGELFF
TRBJ2-1 TRBV7-6 NA NA TGTGCCAGCAGCTTAGCTCAGGACTACAATGAGCAGTTCTTC CASSLAQDYNEQFF
TRBJ2-1 TRBV7-2 NA NA TGTGCCAGCAGCACGACCGACTTTCCGGTGCACAATGAGCAGTTCTTC CASSTTDFPVHNEQFF
TRBJ2-1 TRBV4-2 once NA TGTGCCAGCAGCCAAGATGGGAGTGACTACAATGAGCAGTTCTTC CASSQDGSDYNEQFF
TRBJ2-2 TRBV7-2 NA NA TGTGCCAGCAGCTTATCTAGAGCCGGGGAGCTGTTTTTT CASSLSRAGELFF
TRBJ2-4 TRBV10-3 NA TRBD1 TGTGCCATCAGCGACCCGGGACAGGGGGGAGGAAACATTCAGTACTTC CAISDPGQGGGNIQYF
TRBJ1-5 TRBV5-1 NA NA TGCGCCAGCAGCTTGACGGGAGGACGTAGCAATCAGCCCCAGCATTTT CASSLTGGRSNQPQHF
TRBJ2-1 TRBV28 NA TRBD1 TGTGCCAGCAGCCGGGACAGGGGGGCCGACAATGAGCAGTTCTTC CASSRDRGADNEQFF
TRBJ2-7 TRBV5-1 NA NA TGCGCCAGCAGCGGGGGACTGGGTCCCTTATACGAGCAGTACTTC CASSGGLGPLYEQYF
TRBJ2-2 TRBV11-1 NA NA TGTGCCAGCAGCCCCGCCGGGGCTAGCGAGAACACCGGGGAGCTGTTTTTT CASSPAGASENTGELFF
TRBJ2-3 TRBV7-9 NA TRBD2 TGTGCCAGCAGCTCAGGACTAGCGGGCGGCACAGATACGCAGTATTTT CASSSGLAGGTDTQYF